The present entry profiles one T cell receptor (beta chain) with its context. This specimen belongs to a study of blood T cell repertoires in COVID-19. At the level of the study: The United States, Italy and Spain were the sources of the acute and convalescent COVID-19 samples. Sample material is recorded as cDNA or gDNA derived from T cells, B-cell-depleted T cells, or PBMCs.

This CDR3 has 15 residues. V shed 2 bases and J shed 7 bases, with 17 bases lying between them. Germline V gene lookup returns CDR1 KGHSH and CDR2 LQKENI. Under the authors' procedure: Using reference gene primer amplification, nucleated cell counts were estimated. Method: immunoSEQ multiplex PCR; TCRdb's copy keeps in-frame clones and lacks some. V, J and clone size reflect that table, while D and trimming were determined from the DNA. The sample yields about 260,000 clones, about nine tenths seen once. This TCR was sampled from a woman aged 40 to 50 who had recovered from COVID-19. V usage is TRBV18 and J usage is TRBJ1-2, with D tentatively TRBD1 (5 bases). The specimen sequenced was peripheral blood. CDR3 in amino acids: CASSPNQGGVFGYTF. CDR3 bases: TGTGCCAGCTCACCAAACCAAGGAGGGGTCTTTGGCTACACCTTC.